The following is a TCR beta chain sequence with its context. In the authors' workflow: Estimation of nucleated cell counts was performed using reference gene primer amplification. The protocol was immunoSEQ multiplex PCR, while the TCRdb copy is restricted to in-frame clones and leaves out a portion. V and J calls and clone size come straight from that table; D and trimming were deduced from the DNA. The table includes approximately 350,000 clones, around nine tenths detected once. The sample comes from a study of blood T cell repertoires in COVID-19. On the study more broadly: Some COVID-19 samples were acute and others convalescent; all came from the United States, Italy and Spain.

The TCR was taken from a woman aged 55-70 years with COVID-19, enrolled during active disease. Sequencing was done on a sample of peripheral blood.

CDR3 DNA: TGTGCCAGCAGCTCGTCTTTGAACACTGAAGCTTTCTTT. Its translation: CASSSSLNTEAFF. J is TRBJ1-1 and V is TRBV11-2; D ambiguous. V was pared by 4 bases and J by 0 bases, with 6 bases between. CDR1 is SGHAT and CDR2 is FQNNGV in the germline V gene. CDR3 size: 13 residues.